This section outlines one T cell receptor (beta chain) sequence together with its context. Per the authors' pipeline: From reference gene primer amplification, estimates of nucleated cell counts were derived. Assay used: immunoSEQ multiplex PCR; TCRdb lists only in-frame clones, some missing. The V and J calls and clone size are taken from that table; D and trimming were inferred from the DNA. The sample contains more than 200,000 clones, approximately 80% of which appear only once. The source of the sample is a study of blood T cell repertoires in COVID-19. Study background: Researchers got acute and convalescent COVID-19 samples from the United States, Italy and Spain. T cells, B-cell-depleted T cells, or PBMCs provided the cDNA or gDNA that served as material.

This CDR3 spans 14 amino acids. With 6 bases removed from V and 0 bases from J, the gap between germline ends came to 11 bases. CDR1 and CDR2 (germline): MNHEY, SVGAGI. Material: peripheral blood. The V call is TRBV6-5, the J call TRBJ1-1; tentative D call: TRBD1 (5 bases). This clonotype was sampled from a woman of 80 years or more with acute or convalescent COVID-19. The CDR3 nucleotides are TGTGCCAGCAGCAAACAGGTCATGAACACTGAAGCTTTCTTT. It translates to CASSKQVMNTEAFF.